Detailed here is one T cell receptor beta chain. The sample comes from a study of blood T cell repertoires in COVID-19. Study-level information: The cDNA or gDNA used as material had been derived from T cells, B-cell-depleted T cells, or PBMCs.

Profiling relied on immunoSEQ multiplex PCR, and the TCRdb table lists in-frame clones only, not all of them. The repertoire holds some 41,000 clones, with 87% as singletons. The V segment lost 0 bases and the J segment 8 bases; nucleotides outside the gene matches: 5. The CDR3 has 14 amino acids. Germline V CDR1 and CDR2: PRHDT, FYEKMQ (reference sequence). This clonotype was obtained from a woman older than 75 with active COVID-19. The V gene is TRBV13, the J gene TRBJ1-2; 8 positions agree with TRBD1. Sequencing input: peripheral blood. The DNA for the CDR3 is TGTGCCAGCAGCTTAGGGGACAGGGAGACAGGCTACACCTTC. Residues: CASSLGDRETGYTF.